This TCR beta chain stems from a study of cytomegalovirus exposure and HLA in healthy donors. Note on this clone: Its antigen is still unknown.

PCR amplification relied on 60 Vbeta primers (plus 13 Jbeta primers). The protocol was immunoSEQ multiplex PCR, while the TCRdb copy is restricted to in-frame clones and leaves out a portion. Here the sample spans 150,000 or so clones, roughly 80% being singletons. Germline V CDR1 and CDR2: ENHRY, SYGVKD. This CDR3 comprises 15 residues. Trimming removed 2 bases at V and 5 bases at J, with 15 bases between. Regarding the study as a whole: Later genetic work tied a missense DCLRE1C variant to beta-chain V and J trimming. In a later analysis, CMV-associated beta chains were mostly HLA-associated, it appeared. Earlier findings revealed that most TCR beta V segments proved productive either about 90% or about 30% of the time.

The sequenced material came from PBMCs. J is TRBJ1-1 and V is TRBV10-3, with D possibly being TRBD1 (5 bases). The receptor comes from a woman in her 40s in good health and CMV-seronegative. The CDR3 loop is CAISEGEGRKTEAFF. Written as DNA, the CDR3 is TGTGCCATCAGTGAGGGGGAGGGGCGGAAAACTGAAGCTTTCTTT.